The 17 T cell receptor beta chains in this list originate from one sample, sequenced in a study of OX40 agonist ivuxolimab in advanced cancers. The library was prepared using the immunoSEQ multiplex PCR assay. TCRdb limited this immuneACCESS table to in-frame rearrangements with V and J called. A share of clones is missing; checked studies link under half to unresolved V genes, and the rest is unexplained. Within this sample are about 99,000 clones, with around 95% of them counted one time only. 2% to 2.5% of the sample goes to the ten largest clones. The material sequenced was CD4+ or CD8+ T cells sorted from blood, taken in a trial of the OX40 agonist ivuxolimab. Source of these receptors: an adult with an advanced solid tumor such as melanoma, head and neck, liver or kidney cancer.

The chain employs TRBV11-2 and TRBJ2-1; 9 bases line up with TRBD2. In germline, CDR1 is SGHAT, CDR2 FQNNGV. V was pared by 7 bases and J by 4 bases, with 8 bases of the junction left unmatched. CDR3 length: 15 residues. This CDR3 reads CASTPGLAPYNEQFF. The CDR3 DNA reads TGTGCCAGCACCCCGGGACTAGCCCCTTACAATGAGCAGTTCTTC.

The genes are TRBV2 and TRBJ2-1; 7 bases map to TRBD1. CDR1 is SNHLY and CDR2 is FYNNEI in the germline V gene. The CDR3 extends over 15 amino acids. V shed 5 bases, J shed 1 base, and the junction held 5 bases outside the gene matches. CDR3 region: CASSPSGQSYNEQFF. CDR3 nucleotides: TGTGCCAGCAGTCCCTCGGGACAGTCCTACAATGAGCAGTTCTTC.

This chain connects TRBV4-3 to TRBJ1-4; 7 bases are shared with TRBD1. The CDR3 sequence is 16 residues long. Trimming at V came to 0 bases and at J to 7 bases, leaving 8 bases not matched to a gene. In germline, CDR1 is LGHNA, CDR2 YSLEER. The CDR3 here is CASSQETGTWREKLFF. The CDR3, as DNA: TGCGCCAGCAGCCAAGAGACAGGGACATGGCGTGAAAAACTGTTTTTT.

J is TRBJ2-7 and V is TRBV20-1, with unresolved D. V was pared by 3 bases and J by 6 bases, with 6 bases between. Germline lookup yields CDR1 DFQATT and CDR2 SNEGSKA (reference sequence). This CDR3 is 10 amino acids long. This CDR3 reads CSASFSEQYF. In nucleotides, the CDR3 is TGCAGTGCTAGTTTTAGCGAGCAGTACTTC.

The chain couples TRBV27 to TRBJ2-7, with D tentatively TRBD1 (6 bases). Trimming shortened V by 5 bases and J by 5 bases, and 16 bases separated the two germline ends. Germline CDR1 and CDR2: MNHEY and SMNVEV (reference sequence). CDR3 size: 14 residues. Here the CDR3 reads CASSITGINHEQYF. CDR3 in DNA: TGTGCCAGCAGTATAACAGGGATCAACCACGAGCAGTACTTC.

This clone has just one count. CDR3 region: CASSLSGWSASGYTF. The DNA of the CDR3 is TGTGCCAGCAGTTTATCTGGGTGGTCAGCCTCTGGCTACACCTTC. The chain has TRBV28 and TRBJ1-2; D gene ambiguous. The CDR3 contains 15 residues. Trimming took off 1 base at V and 7 bases at J, with 16 bases between the two ends. The germline V gene has CDR1 MDHEN and CDR2 SYDVKM.

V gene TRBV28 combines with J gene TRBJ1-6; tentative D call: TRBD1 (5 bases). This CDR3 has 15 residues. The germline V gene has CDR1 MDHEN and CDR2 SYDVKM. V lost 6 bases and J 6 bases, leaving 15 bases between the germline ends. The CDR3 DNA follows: TGTGCCAGCAGCCTAATAGGGGATGCTAATTCACCCCTCCACTTT. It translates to CASSLIGDANSPLHF.

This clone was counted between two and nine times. CDR3 sequence: CASSWVQGSEAFF. In nucleotides, the CDR3 is TGTGCCAGCAGCTGGGTACAGGGATCTGAAGCTTTCTTT. This sequence joins TRBV5-6 and TRBJ1-1; TRBD1 might be the D (6 bases). This CDR3 is built from 13 residues. Germline loops: CDR1 SGHDT, CDR2 YYEEEE. Deletions cut 3 bases from V and 6 bases from J, with 12 bases between.

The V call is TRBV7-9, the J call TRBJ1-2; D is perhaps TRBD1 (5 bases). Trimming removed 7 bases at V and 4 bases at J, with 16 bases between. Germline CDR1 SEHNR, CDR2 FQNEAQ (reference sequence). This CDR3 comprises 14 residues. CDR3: CASTTGVVSYGYTF. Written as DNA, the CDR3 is TGTGCCAGCACCACGGGGGTGGTTAGCTATGGCTACACCTTC.

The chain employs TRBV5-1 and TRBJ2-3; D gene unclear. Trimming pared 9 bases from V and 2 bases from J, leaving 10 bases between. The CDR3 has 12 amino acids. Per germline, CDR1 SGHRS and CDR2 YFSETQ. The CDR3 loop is CAIGPVTDTQYF. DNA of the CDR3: TGCGCCATCGGACCGGTCACAGATACGCAGTATTTT.

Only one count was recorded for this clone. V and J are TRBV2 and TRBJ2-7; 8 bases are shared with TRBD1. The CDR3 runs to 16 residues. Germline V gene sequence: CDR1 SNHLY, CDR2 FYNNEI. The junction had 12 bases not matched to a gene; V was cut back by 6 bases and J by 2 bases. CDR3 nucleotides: TGTGCCAGCAGCCCGGCCTTGGACAGGGCCCCCTACGAGCAGTACTTC. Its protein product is CASSPALDRAPYEQYF.

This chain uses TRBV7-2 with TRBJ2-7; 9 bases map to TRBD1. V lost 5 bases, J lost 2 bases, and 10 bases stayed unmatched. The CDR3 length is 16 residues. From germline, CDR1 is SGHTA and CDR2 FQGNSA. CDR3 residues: CASSPGTGLTAYEQYF. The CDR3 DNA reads TGTGCCAGCAGCCCCGGGACAGGGTTAACGGCCTACGAGCAGTACTTC. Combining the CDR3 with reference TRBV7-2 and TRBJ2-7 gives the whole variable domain GAGVSQSPSNKVTEKGKDVELRCDPISGHTALYWYRQSLGQGLEFLIYFQGNSAPDKSGLPSDRFSAERTGGSVSTLTIQRTQQEDSAVYLCASSPGTGLTAYEQYFGPGTRLTVT.

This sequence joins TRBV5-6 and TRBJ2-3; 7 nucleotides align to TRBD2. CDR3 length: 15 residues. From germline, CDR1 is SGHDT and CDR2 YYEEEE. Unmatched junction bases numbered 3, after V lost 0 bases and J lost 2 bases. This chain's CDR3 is CASSLAAGNTDTQYF. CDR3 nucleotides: TGTGCCAGCAGCTTGGCAGCGGGGAACACAGATACGCAGTATTTT.

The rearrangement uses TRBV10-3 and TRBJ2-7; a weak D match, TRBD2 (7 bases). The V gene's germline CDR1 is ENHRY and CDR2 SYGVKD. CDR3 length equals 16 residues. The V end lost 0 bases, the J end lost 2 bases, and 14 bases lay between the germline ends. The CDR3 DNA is TGTGCCATCAGTGAGTCGGCTCGGGGGGCTCCCTACGAGCAGTACTTC. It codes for CAISESARGAPYEQYF.

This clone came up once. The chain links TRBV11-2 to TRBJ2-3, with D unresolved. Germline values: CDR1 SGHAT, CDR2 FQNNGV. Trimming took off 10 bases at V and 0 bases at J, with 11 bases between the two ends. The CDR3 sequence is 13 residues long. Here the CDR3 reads CATGVWSTDTQYF. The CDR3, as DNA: TGTGCCACCGGCGTTTGGAGCACAGATACGCAGTATTTT.

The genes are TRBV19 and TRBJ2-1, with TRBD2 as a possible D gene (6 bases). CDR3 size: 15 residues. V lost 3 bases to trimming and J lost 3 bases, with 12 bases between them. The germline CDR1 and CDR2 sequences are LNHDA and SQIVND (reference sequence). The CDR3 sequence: CASSIGGYVYNEQFF. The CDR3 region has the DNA TGTGCCAGTAGTATTGGGGGGTACGTCTACAATGAGCAGTTCTTC.

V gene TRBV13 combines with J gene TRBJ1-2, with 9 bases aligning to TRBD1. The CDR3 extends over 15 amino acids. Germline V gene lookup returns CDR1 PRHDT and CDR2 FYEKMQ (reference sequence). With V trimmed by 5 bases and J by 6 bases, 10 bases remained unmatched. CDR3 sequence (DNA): TGTGCCAGCAGCCGTACCCGGACAGGGGAGAATGGCTACACCTTC. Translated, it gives CASSRTRTGENGYTF.